Presented here are 19 T cell receptor beta chains from one specimen sequenced in a study of beta chain features in type 1 diabetes. The authors reverse transcribed all of the isolated RNA, so sequencing captured expressed TCRB transcripts. Method: immunoSEQ multiplex PCR; TCRdb's copy keeps in-frame clones and lacks some. This table has 500,000 to 700,000 clones, 15% to 18% appearing once. The sequenced material came from naive CD4+ T cells from blood. The receptor set was obtained from a man aged 18 to 30 in good health.

The V call is TRBV6-1, the J call TRBJ1-5; D remains unclear. The V gene lost 5 bases and the J gene lost 7 bases, with 18 bases spanning the gap. From germline, CDR1 is MNHNS and CDR2 SASEGT. This CDR3 has 15 amino acids. CDR3 bases: TGTGCCAGCAGTACCGATCTGGCGGTGAAGCAGCCCCAGCATTTT. Residues: CASSTDLAVKQPQHF.

The chain has TRBV30 and TRBJ1-1; the D gene is possibly TRBD1 (6 bases). Germline V gene lookup returns CDR1 GTSNPN and CDR2 SVGIG (reference sequence). The CDR3 loop spans 13 amino acids. Trimming shortened V by 1 base and J by 0 bases, and 6 bases separated the two germline ends. In DNA, the CDR3 is TGTGCCTGGAGTGGACAGGTGAACACTGAAGCTTTCTTT. This gives the protein CAWSGQVNTEAFF.

This clone came up a few times. This rearrangement joins TRBV5-1 to TRBJ2-1; 14 bases fit TRBD2. V lost 4 bases to trimming and J lost 1 base; unmatched junction nucleotides: 4. The CDR3 runs 17 residues. The V gene's germline CDR1 is SGHRS and CDR2 YFSETQ. The DNA of the CDR3 is TGCGCCAGCAGCCCGAGGACTAGCGGGAGGTCCTACAATGAGCAGTTCTTC. This gives the protein CASSPRTSGRSYNEQFF.

About this clone: The germline gene is not matched at one end of the junction; a read error may be the cause. The chain carries TRBV10-3 and TRBJ1-2; D call uncertain. The CDR3 loop spans 12 amino acids. Germline CDR1 reads ENHRY; CDR2 reads SYGVKD. CDR3 coding DNA: TGTGCCATCGCCCGGGTCGAAGCTCACTTAAACTTC. Protein product: CAIARVEAHLNF.

Details on this clone: No conserved phenylalanine or tryptophan ends this CDR3, so it is likely a read error. It is unclear where the CDR3 begins or ends on the DNA, so no DNA is shown, and the CDR3 is as TCRdb lists it. The chain couples TRBV20-1 to TRBJ1-1. The germline CDR1 and CDR2 sequences are DFQATT and SNEGSKA (reference sequence). The CDR3 has 10 amino acids, counting both end residues. The chain's CDR3 is CSARDQTLRC.

Only a few counts were recorded for this clone. V gene TRBV19 combines with J gene TRBJ1-6; the D gene is possibly TRBD1 (6 bases). Deletions cut 6 bases from V and 7 bases from J, with 16 bases between. The germline CDR1 and CDR2 sequences are LNHDA and SQIVND (reference sequence). CDR3 length: 15 residues. CDR3 coding DNA: TGTGCCAGTAGACCCAACCAGGGGCAGAATTCACCCCTCCACTTT. Amino acid sequence: CASRPNQGQNSPLHF.

The chain carries TRBV29-1 and TRBJ2-1; TRBD2 matches at 14 bases. The length of the CDR3 is 17 residues. V was pared by 0 bases and J by 6 bases, with 7 bases of the junction left unmatched. The germline CDR1 and CDR2 sequences are SQVTM and ANQGSEA. The CDR3 bases are TGCAGCGTTGAAGACCGACTAGCGGGAGGGCCTTTCAATGAGCAGTTCTTC. This encodes CSVEDRLAGGPFNEQFF.

This clone came up a few times. The chain links TRBV6-5 to TRBJ1-2; tentatively, D is TRBD1 (5 bases). Looked up from germline, CDR1 is MNHEY and CDR2 is SVGAGI. This CDR3 region has 14 residues. With 5 bases removed from V and 0 bases from J, the gap between germline ends came to 10 bases. The CDR3 DNA reads as TGTGCCAGCAGTCCCGGGGCCCCTAACTATGGCTACACCTTC. Residues: CASSPGAPNYGYTF.

The J gene is TRBJ2-7, the V gene TRBV5-4; 9 nucleotides agree with TRBD1. CDR3 length equals 16 residues. J was trimmed by 4 bases and V by 4 bases; bases with no gene match: 12. Germline CDR1 and CDR2: SGHNT and YYREEE (reference sequence). DNA for the CDR3: TGTGCCAGCAGCCCGGGACAGGGAATAGGTCTGTACGAGCAGTACTTC. This translates into CASSPGQGIGLYEQYF.

The gene calls are TRBV5-1 and TRBJ2-7; D is perhaps TRBD1 (6 bases). Germline V gene data show CDR1 as SGHRS and CDR2 as YFSETQ. V dropped 7 bases and J dropped 0 bases, with 8 bases sitting between them. The CDR3 is made up of 12 amino acids. CDR3: CASRDTSYEQYF. The DNA for the CDR3 is TGCGCCAGCCGGGACACCTCCTACGAGCAGTACTTC.

This chain uses TRBV11-2 with TRBJ1-1; TRBD1 matches at 9 bases. This CDR3 is built from 16 residues. The V segment lost 1 base and the J segment 5 bases; nucleotides outside the gene matches: 8. Germline V gene sequence: CDR1 SGHAT, CDR2 FQNNGV. Here the CDR3 reads CASSLVGTGSGTEAFF. The CDR3, as DNA: TGTGCCAGCAGCTTAGTGGGGACAGGGTCCGGGACTGAAGCTTTCTTT.

The chain employs TRBV5-1 and TRBJ2-1; TRBD2 matches 11 bases. Germline trimming cut 2 bases from V and 5 bases from J; bases unmatched to any gene: 6. Germline V gene lookup returns CDR1 SGHRS and CDR2 YFSETQ. This CDR3 has 16 residues. In DNA, the CDR3 is TGCGCCAGCAGCTTAACCGGGACTAGCGGAAACAATGAGCAGTTCTTC. It is translated as CASSLTGTSGNNEQFF.

The V and J genes are TRBV28 and TRBJ2-2, with 9 bases that match TRBD2. J lost 4 bases, V lost 4 bases, and 4 bases had no gene match. The germline CDR1 and CDR2 sequences are MDHEN and SYDVKM. This CDR3 comprises 15 residues. This CDR3 reads CASSYQRGATGELFF. In DNA, the CDR3 is TGTGCCAGCAGTTACCAGCGGGGGGCCACCGGGGAGCTGTTTTTT.

The table lists this clone with a few counts. This chain links TRBV7-9 with TRBJ1-5, with D perhaps TRBD1 (6 bases). Per the germline V gene, CDR1 is SEHNR and CDR2 is FQNEAQ (reference sequence). The germline V and J ends were trimmed by 6 bases and 1 base, with 13 bases remaining between them. The CDR3 is 15 residues long. In DNA form, the CDR3 reads TGTGCCAGCAGTCGAAGCGGGGGCAGCAATCAGCCCCAGCATTTT. Translated, it gives CASSRSGGSNQPQHF.

The genes are TRBV9 and TRBJ1-1, with D unclear. V lost 4 bases to trimming and J lost 1 base, with 14 bases between them. CDR1 SGDLS and CDR2 YYNGEE come from the germline V gene. There are 15 residues in the CDR3. CDR3 sequence reads: CASSPRTGWNTEAFF. CDR3 DNA sequence: TGTGCCAGCAGCCCCCGAACTGGTTGGAACACTGAAGCTTTCTTT.

The chain is built from TRBV10-3 and TRBJ2-5; TRBD1 matches at 8 bases. V gave up 5 bases and J gave up 1 base; unmatched junction bases: 3. There are 14 residues in the CDR3. Germline V lookup: CDR1 ENHRY, CDR2 SYGVKD. CDR3 region: CAISPQGGQETQYF. In DNA, the CDR3 is TGTGCCATCAGTCCACAGGGGGGCCAAGAGACCCAGTACTTC.

The chain has TRBV6-6 and TRBJ2-1, with a tentative D call TRBD2 (6 bases). Deletions cut 5 bases from V and 6 bases from J, with 17 bases between. The CDR3 totals 15 residues. CDR1 and CDR2 from the germline V gene are MNHNY and SVGAGI (reference sequence). The CDR3 protein is CASSPSGSKTNEQFF. The CDR3 DNA sequence: TGTGCCAGCAGTCCTTCCGGGAGTAAGACCAATGAGCAGTTCTTC.

The rearrangement joins TRBV28 to TRBJ2-2; D is uncertain. Trimming removed 1 base at V and 0 bases at J, with 9 bases between. This CDR3 is built from 16 residues. Per the germline V gene, CDR1 is MDHEN and CDR2 is SYDVKM. CDR3 coding DNA: TGTGCCAGCAGTTTATCAAAGCCGTCGAACACCGGGGAGCTGTTTTTT. As protein: CASSLSKPSNTGELFF.

V gene TRBV7-9 combines with J gene TRBJ2-2; D is unresolved. V lost 3 bases to trimming and J lost 2 bases, with 10 bases between them. The CDR3 is 15 amino acids. Germline V gene data show CDR1 as SEHNR and CDR2 as FQNEAQ (reference sequence). CDR3 residues: CASSFVPRNTGELFF. CDR3 coding DNA: TGTGCCAGCAGCTTTGTCCCGAGAAACACCGGGGAGCTGTTTTTT.